The following is a TCR beta chain sequence with its context. Its antigen is not identified. One junction end disagrees with the germline gene, perhaps due to a read error. The iRepertoire nested amplicon-rescue multiplex PCR amplified TCR alpha and beta CDR3s from RNA. Input was roughly 100-450 ng of tissue mRNA or PBMC total RNA. TCRdb used MiXCR to reprocess the multiplex PCR reads, holding one entry per CDR3 protein. The data show fewer than 500,000 distinct CDR3 sequences, roughly two fifths seen once. CDR1 is SEHNR, CDR2 FQNEAQ, per germline (reference sequence). CDR3 length: 16 residues. The data were obtained in a study of glioma-infiltrating T cells. Background on the study: Presurgical dexamethasone in glioma patients lasted six or fewer days.

General study results and limits: CDR3 overlap between tissue and blood was very small. Patients with low tissue-blood divergence carried a signature set of shared blood CDR3 motifs.

The chain recombines TRBV7-9 with TRBJ1-1; perhaps TRBD1 as D (5 bases). The receptor comes from a human donor with low-grade glioma or glioblastoma, undergoing nonglioma brain surgery, or in good health (not recorded which). The sequenced sample was glioma tissue, nonneoplastic brain tissue, or PBMCs (not recorded which). CDR3 sequence reads: CASTLGASYGNTEAFF. CDR3 nucleotide sequence: TGTGCCAGCACCTTAGGGGCGTCCTACGGGAACACTGAAGCTTTCTTT.